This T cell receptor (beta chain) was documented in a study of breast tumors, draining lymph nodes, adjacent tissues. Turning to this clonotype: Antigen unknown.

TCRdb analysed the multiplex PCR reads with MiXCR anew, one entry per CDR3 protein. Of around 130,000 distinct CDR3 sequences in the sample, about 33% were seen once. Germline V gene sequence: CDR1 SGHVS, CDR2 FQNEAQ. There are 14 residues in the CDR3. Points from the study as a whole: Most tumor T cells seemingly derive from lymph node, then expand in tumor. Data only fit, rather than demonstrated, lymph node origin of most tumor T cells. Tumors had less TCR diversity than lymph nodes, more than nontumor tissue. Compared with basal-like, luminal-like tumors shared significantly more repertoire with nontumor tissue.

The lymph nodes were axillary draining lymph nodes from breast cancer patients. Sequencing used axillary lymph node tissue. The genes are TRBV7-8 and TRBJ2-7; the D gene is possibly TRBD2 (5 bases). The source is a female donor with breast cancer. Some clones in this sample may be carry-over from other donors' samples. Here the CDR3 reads CASSQAGGLYEQYV. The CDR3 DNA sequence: TGCGCCAGCAGCCAAGCCGGCGGACTCTACGAGCAGTACGTC.